This TCR beta chain was observed in a study of blood T cell repertoires in COVID-19. Whole-study context: Researchers got acute and convalescent COVID-19 samples from the United States, Italy and Spain. Sample material is recorded as cDNA or gDNA derived from T cells, B-cell-depleted T cells, or PBMCs.

The V gene's germline CDR1 is KGHSH and CDR2 LQKENI. This CDR3 comprises 12 residues. V dropped 2 bases and J dropped 5 bases, with 6 bases sitting between them. In the original analysis: Amplification of reference gene primers provided the estimated nucleated cell counts. Assay: immunoSEQ multiplex PCR; the TCRdb copy retains only in-frame clones and omits some. V and J calls and clone size come straight from that table; D and trimming were deduced from the DNA. The sample holds 80,000 to 100,000 clones, 75% to 85% seen once. The TCR originated in a woman aged 70-85 years with acute or convalescent COVID-19. The sample taken for sequencing was peripheral blood. The rearrangement uses TRBV18 and TRBJ2-5; no clear D. CDR3 bases: TGTGCCAGCTCACCAAGCACGGAGACCCAGTACTTC. This sequence encodes CASSPSTETQYF.